Many counts were recorded for the clone carrying this TCR beta chain. Its cognate antigen is unknown. These data belong to a study of T cells in Graves' hyperthyroidism and ophthalmopathy. About the research overall: Specimen type is peripheral blood, collected at initial diagnosis prior to any treatment.

The germline V gene encodes CDR1 SNHLY and CDR2 FYNNEI. The CDR3 runs to 13 residues. V lost 6 bases to trimming and J lost 7 bases; unmatched junction nucleotides: 4. Study-wide results and caveats: A 13 V-J model separated ophthalmopathy from stable hyperthyroidism. Ophthalmopathy, as predicted by the model, came a median approximately 6.5 months after the prediction.

Based on clinical symptoms, serum thyroxine and TRAb, thyroid ultrasound and orbital computed tomography, diagnoses were reached. TCR beta CDR3 regions were amplified from RNA transcripts. First-round RT-PCR targeting the TCR CDR3 was performed with the HTBI primer set. TCRdb processed the multiplex PCR reads anew with MiXCR; each CDR3 protein has one entry. The sample records around 280,000 distinct CDR3 sequences, roughly 13% being singletons. The V and J genes are TRBV2 and TRBJ1-5; 9 nucleotides line up with TRBD1. Sequenced material: blood. The TCR sequence derives from a woman in her forties with Graves' hyperthyroidism. CDR3 bases: TGTGCCAGCAGGGGGACAGGGAACCAGCCCCAGCATTTT. Protein sequence: CASRGTGNQPQHF.